This record covers a single TCR beta chain. Its antigen is not known. The data are from a study of T cells in Graves' hyperthyroidism and ophthalmopathy. Study-level points and caveats: Ophthalmopathy onset followed model prediction by a median around six months.

TCR beta CDR3 sequences were amplified from RNA transcripts. When the TCR CDR3 underwent first-round RT-PCR, the HTBI primer set was used. One entry per CDR3 protein results from TCRdb running MiXCR on the multiplex PCR reads. The table includes some 500,000 distinct CDR3 sequences, approximately 25% detected once. V lost 5 bases and J 6 bases, leaving 11 bases between the germline ends. Germline V lookup: CDR1 MNHNS, CDR2 SASEGT. The length of the CDR3 is 12 residues. Patients with uncontrolled infections, other autoimmune diseases, pregnancy or lactation were excluded. From 9 to 10 ml of fresh peripheral blood, PBMCs were isolated.

The clonotype comes from a woman between 25 and 40 years old with Graves' ophthalmopathy. What was sequenced was blood. The chain is built from TRBV6-1 and TRBJ2-7; the D gene is possibly TRBD2 (5 bases). The CDR3 reads CASSRTSSEQYF. CDR3 sequence (DNA): TGTGCCAGCAGTCGAACTAGTTCCGAGCAGTACTTC.